This TCR beta chain came from a study of blood T cells in healthy people across ages. The use of a sample-barcoded 5' primer and a J-beta primer mix characterized a second PCR of roughly 7 to 12 cycles. TCRdb reprocessed the 5' RACE reads with MiXCR, giving one entry per CDR3 protein. The sample holds about 720,000 distinct CDR3 sequences, around a quarter seen once. This sample also belongs to another study, concerning T cells of mothers and their children.

Sequencing used blood. The sequence was collected from a boy aged 5-17 years in good health.

The CDR3 region has the DNA TGTGCCAGCAGCACGACAGATACTCGGAATGAGCAGTTCTTC. Its translation: CASSTTDTRNEQFF. This chain uses TRBV7-9 with TRBJ2-1, with D perhaps TRBD1 (5 bases). The V end lost 5 bases, the J end lost 7 bases, and 15 bases lay between the germline ends. Germline V gene lookup returns CDR1 SEHNR and CDR2 FQNEAQ (reference sequence). The CDR3 sequence is 14 residues long.